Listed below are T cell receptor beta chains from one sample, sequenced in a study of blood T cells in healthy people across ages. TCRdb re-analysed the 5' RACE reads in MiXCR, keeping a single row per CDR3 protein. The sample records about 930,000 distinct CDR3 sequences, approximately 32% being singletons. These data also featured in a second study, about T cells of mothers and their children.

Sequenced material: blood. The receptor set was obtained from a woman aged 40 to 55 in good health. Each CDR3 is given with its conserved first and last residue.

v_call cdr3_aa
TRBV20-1 CSARTGTDTYNEQFF
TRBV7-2 CASSSAGDSSYNEQFF
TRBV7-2 CASRGQGIGQPQHF
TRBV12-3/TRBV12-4 CASSWLAVRRDTQYF
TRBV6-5 CASSLTGSLYADTQYF
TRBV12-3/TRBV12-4 CASSLWAEQETQYF
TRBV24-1 CATSDADRGYQETQYF
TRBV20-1 CSARTVHSYEQYF
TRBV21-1 CASSPRREAGGTDTQYF
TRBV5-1 CASSLGLLGVSTDTQYF
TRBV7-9 CASSARDRGLNTGELFF
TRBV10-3 CAISELGTRSYNEQFF
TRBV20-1 CSASKLGGYTF
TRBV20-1 CSARGGSGGSPTQYF
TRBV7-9 CASSSSKGSYEQYF
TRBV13 CASSRPGLATDTQYF
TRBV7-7 CASSLGNADTQYF